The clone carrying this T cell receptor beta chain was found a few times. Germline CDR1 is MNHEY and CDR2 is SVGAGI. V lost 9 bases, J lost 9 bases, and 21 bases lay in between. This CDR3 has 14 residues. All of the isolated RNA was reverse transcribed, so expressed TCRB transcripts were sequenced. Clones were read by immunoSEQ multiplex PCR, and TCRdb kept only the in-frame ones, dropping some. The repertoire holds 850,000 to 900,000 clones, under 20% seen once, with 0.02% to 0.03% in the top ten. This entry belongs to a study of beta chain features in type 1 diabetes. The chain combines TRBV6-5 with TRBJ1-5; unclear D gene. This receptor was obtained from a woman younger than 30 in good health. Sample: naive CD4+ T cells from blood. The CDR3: CASKDLDPLRPQHF. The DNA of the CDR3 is TGTGCCAGTAAAGACCTCGACCCTTTGAGGCCCCAGCATTTT.